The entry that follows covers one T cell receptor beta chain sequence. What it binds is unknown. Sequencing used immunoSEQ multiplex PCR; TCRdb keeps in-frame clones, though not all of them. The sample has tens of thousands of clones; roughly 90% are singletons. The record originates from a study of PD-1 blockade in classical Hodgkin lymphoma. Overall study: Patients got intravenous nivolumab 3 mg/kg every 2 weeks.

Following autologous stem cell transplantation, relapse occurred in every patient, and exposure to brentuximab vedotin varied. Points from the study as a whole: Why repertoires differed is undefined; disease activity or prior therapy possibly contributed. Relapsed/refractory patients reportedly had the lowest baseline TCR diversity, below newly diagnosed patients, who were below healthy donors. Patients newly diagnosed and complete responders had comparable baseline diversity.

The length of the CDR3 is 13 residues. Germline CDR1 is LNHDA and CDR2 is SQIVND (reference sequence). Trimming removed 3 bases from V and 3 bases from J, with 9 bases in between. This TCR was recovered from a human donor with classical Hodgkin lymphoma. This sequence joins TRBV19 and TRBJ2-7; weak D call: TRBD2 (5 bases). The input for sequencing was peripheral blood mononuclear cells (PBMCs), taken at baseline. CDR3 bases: TGTGCCAGTAGTATCAACGGGGTCTACGAGCAGTACTTC. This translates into CASSINGVYEQYF.